This T cell receptor beta chain emerged from a study of cytomegalovirus exposure and HLA in healthy donors (dated by TCRdb to about 2017). For context, the study as a whole: An earlier analysis of 587 of the donors reported approximately 300 Gb of sequence data and 95 million to 130 million unique TCR beta sequences obtained from approximately 180 million T cells. In a later genetic analysis, genome-wide SNP genotypes for about 65% of the 666 donors were used, and that subset was treated as a discovery cohort. The study used immunosequencing to profile the T cell repertoires of approximately 650 subjects and linked those repertoires to cytomegalovirus serostatus. Rather than drawing on any new phenotypic data, the later analysis identified candidate immune exposures from TCR beta sequences and the way those sequences occurred across donors. To predict cytomegalovirus infection status, the study brought together high-throughput TCR immunosequencing, statistical association of individual TCRs with disease status, and machine learning. Both class I and class II loci were covered by HLA typing, at four-digit resolution. The study was designed to test whether signatures of past pathogen exposure could be identified by cataloging public T cell receptors. An earlier analysis of more than 450 of the donors used high-throughput TCR beta sequencing to judge whether each TCR beta V gene segment behaved as functional or pseudogenic. Alongside the repertoire data, information on donor age, sex, ethnicity and CMV serostatus was compiled. Of the roughly 400 genotyped donors, approximately 80% were placed in the genetic ancestry cluster associated with self-reported Caucasian donors. A handful of DR-DQ haplotypes were handled as single units for association and clustering because linkage in the cohort was strong. Around 330 gigabases of sequencing data and about 92 million unique TCR sequences made up an early release that covered approximately 620 HLA-typed donors. Every repertoire in the discovery cohort had been generated on one and the same sequencing platform. Typing coverage differed by locus: A, B, C, DRB1 and DQB1 were typed in roughly 629-630 donors, DQA1 in about 560, DPA1 in roughly 590, and DPB1 in around 490. Besides the first cohort of about 730 subjects, a separate validation cohort made up of over 95 different subjects was used. Across approximately 400 genotyped donors of the cohort, an average of approximately 220,000 unique TCR beta nucleotide sequences per donor were sequenced, and 15% to 20% of those sequences were non-productive. To study patterns of TCR occurrence, a later analysis re-analyzed previously published TCR beta repertoires from 666 donors and added high-resolution HLA genotyping. The paper as a whole reports these results and caveats: The classifier was reported to diagnose cytomegalovirus status with high specificity and sensitivity in both the original and validation cohorts. Compared with equally common non-associated chains, HLA-associated TCR beta chains in a later analysis were more clonally expanded and had lower generation probabilities. In a later analysis, TCR association rates were found to vary across HLA loci, with the most associated TCRs seen for DRB1 alleles and the fewest for HLA-C alleles. Because counts were too low, about 18 rarely observed V segments, including chromosome 9 orphons, were excluded from the earlier analysis of 587 of the donors. An earlier analysis of approximately 600 of the donors showed that most TCR beta V segments appeared in productive rearrangements either about 90% or about 30% of the time, which broadly matched IMGT annotations. The sequencing pipeline was judged likely to have produced a cluster of highly shared sequence variants as a technical artifact. An association between a missense DCLRE1C variant and V-gene and J-gene trimming of TCR beta chains was found in a later genetic analysis and replicated in an independent cohort. For the cohort, immune exposure information was limited to CMV serostatus. A total of 164 TCR beta chains were listed by the study as associated with cytomegalovirus. Strong co-occurrence of HLA alleles, especially DR and DQ, made assigning TCR associations to individual alleles difficult. HLA typing was unavailable for some donors at each locus, so association tests used only the typed subset. In this cohort, only TCR beta chains were sequenced, and detectable features were limited by the absence of alpha or paired-chain data. Compared with the approximately 720-donor mean, donors in an Asian-associated ancestry cluster had fewer N-insertions in productive TCRs, according to a later genetic analysis. In a later analysis, around 17,000 TCR beta sequences were associated with specific HLA alleles at a false discovery rate of 0.05. Some IMGT-functional V segments, including TRBV6-2 and TRBV6-3, could not be told apart with the 87-base-pair reads, so those segments were excluded. Roughly uniform sequencing depth across donors was assumed in presence/absence analyses, although this assumption may not hold. According to a later analysis, most CMV-associated TCR beta chains appeared to be HLA-restricted, and the HLA associations seemed to be driven largely by CMV exposure. Most TCR sequences were observed very rarely across donors, whereas some public TCRs were present in many individuals. Three of the identified cytomegalovirus-associated TCR beta chains were confirmed in vitro to be specific for cytomegalovirus antigens. Linkage disequilibrium might explain the correlated functional status among segregating V segments, but an unknown experimental factor could not be ruled out. A further reported finding was that TCR beta sequences accurately predicted the HLA-A and HLA-B alleles for most subjects in the first cohort. Several of the top co-occurrence clusters appeared to be linked to parvovirus B19, influenza, CMV and Epstein-Barr virus, according to a later analysis. According to the authors, the approach could potentially be generalized to other disease states and immunological phenotypes.

Libraries were prepared through the immunoSEQ multiplex PCR assay. The multiplex PCR relied on a mix of 60 forward primers for TCR Vbeta segments and 13 reverse primers for TCR Jbeta segments. The CDR3 region of rearranged TCR beta genes was amplified from genomic DNA with a multiplex PCR assay. On the Illumina HiSeq System, the amplified TCR beta libraries were sequenced as 87-base-pair reads. Per the source publication's procedure: A later analysis counted approximately 84 million unique TCR beta chains across the 550 to 750 repertoires, and some 12 million of these chains were shared by at least two donors. A nearest-neighbor algorithm error-corrected the raw reads and collapsed the reads into unique sequences, merging closely related sequences to remove PCR and sequencing errors. Alignment of CDR3 sequences to IMGT reference sequences was used to assign V, D and J gene segments. For a sequence to be retained, at least a six-nucleotide match to both a V gene segment and a J gene segment was required. A rearrangement counted as productive if the CDR3 had no stop codons and remained in frame with V and J, and every other rearrangement counted as non-productive. CDR3 was defined by IMGT convention, running from the second conserved V-encoded cysteine to the conserved J-encoded phenylalanine. The earlier analysis of a few hundred of the donors excluded any sequence lacking an unambiguous match to a single V gene segment. An earlier analysis of a few hundred of the donors called V segments functional above 56.7% productive rearrangements and segregating when the between-donor standard deviation exceeded 5%. To diagnose cytomegalovirus status from the catalog of TCR beta chain sequences, a statistical classification framework was built. In a later analysis, TCR nucleotide sequences were compared against IMGT/GENE-DB human TR gene sequences so that V and J genes could be assigned. Using the TCRdist pipeline, a later analysis assigned CDR3 sequences along with most-parsimonious VDJ recombination scenarios. In a later analysis, each TCR beta chain was defined by its CDR3 amino acid sequence together with its V-gene family, and reads lacking a unique V-gene family were excluded. A later analysis removed several hundred highly shared, low-generation-probability nucleotide sequences to deal with suspected cross-contamination and a sequencing artifact. A later analysis calculated a clonal expansion index for each public chain from normalized within-repertoire ranks of inferred template counts. In a later analysis, generation probabilities were computed with a VDJ recombination model fitted to out-of-frame rearrangements, and the resulting probabilities were checked against IGoR. In a later analysis, TCR-TCR, TCR-HLA and TCR-CMV co-occurrence was scored with hypergeometric tests, and a repertoire-size bias correction was applied to TCR pairs. False discovery rates were estimated in a later analysis by permuting HLA or CMV assignments 20 times. In a later analysis, co-occurring TCRs were grouped using DBSCAN, with TCRdist sequence similarity added in when clustering inside HLA-allele-positive subsets. Repertoires with fewer than 30,000 or more than 120,000 public chains, plus five repertoires with anomalous nucleotide sharing, were excluded from co-occurrence clustering. What TCRdb holds here is the immuneACCESS table cut down to in-frame rearrangements. Part of the clones is not present; checked against another copy, under half of the missing clones reflect an unresolved V gene, and the others are unexplained. V, J and clone size were drawn from that table, and D and trimming were deduced from the DNA. Across this sample there are fewer than 75,000 clones, with around 85% seen only once. Less than 3.5% of the sample comes from the top ten.

V sheds 5 bases and J sheds 8 bases, leaving 18 bases between their ends. The CDR3, from cysteine to phenylalanine, totals 14 residues. The DNA shown is the 42-base CDR3, in frame from base 1. The CDR1 and CDR2 encoded by the germline V gene are SGHTA and FQGNSA. Comments on this clone: Its cognate antigen has yet to be identified. Nothing much larger sits one base from this clone, and base qualities are not available.

The cohort comprised more than 550 healthy bone marrow donors. At the time of sampling, all cohort members were nominally healthy, though unrecorded immune exposures were likely present. The donor tested CMV seronegative and was one of the 352 seronegative cohort members. Every donor gave a peripheral blood sample, and the peripheral blood mononuclear cells from that sample were used for TCR beta sequencing. Genomic DNA extraction from the blood cell samples was performed with the Qiagen DNeasy Blood Extraction Kit. Recombination linked TRBV7-2 to TRBJ1-2; too little of a D gene remains to name it. The TCR originated in a woman aged 30 to 39 in good health and CMV-seronegative. The sequencing sample was made of PBMCs. The CDR3 protein is CASSPPGDLVGYTF. Here is the DNA: TGTGCCAGCAGCCCACCCGGGGATTTGGTAGGCTACACCTTC.